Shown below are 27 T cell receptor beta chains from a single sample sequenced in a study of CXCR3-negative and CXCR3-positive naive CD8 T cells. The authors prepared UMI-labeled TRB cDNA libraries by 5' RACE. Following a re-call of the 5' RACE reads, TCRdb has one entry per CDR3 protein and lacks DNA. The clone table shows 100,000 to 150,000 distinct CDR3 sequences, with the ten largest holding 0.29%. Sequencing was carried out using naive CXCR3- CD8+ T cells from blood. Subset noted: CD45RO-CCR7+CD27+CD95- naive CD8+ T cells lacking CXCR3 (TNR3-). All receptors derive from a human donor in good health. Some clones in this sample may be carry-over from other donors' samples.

CDR3 sequence: CASSLWTYEQYF. This sequence joins TRBV12-3 or TRBV12-4 and TRBJ2-7; TCRdb calls TRBD2, which cannot be checked without DNA. The CDR3 runs to 12 residues.

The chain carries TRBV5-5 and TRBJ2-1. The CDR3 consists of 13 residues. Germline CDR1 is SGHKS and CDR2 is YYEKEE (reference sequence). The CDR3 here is CASSLHGYNEQFF.

CDR3 residues: CSVEGTGNTGELFF. J is TRBJ2-2 and V is TRBV29-1; without DNA, the TCRdb call of TRBD1 cannot be checked. Germline values: CDR1 SQVTM, CDR2 ANQGSEA. The CDR3 is 14 amino acids.

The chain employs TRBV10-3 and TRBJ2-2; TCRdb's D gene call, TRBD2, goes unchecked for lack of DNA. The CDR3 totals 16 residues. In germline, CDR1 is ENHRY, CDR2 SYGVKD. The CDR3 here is CAISEGTSGAHRELFF.

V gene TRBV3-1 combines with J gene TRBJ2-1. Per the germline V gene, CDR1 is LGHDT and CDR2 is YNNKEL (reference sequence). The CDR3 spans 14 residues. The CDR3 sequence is CASSHENLGAEQFF.

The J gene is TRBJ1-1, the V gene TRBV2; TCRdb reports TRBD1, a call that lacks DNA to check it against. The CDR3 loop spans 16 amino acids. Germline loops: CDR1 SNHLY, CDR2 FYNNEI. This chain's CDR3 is CASSVGPGMANTEAFF.

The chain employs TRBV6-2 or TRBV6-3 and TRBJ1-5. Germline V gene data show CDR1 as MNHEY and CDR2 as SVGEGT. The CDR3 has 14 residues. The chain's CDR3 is CASSQDIENQPQHF.

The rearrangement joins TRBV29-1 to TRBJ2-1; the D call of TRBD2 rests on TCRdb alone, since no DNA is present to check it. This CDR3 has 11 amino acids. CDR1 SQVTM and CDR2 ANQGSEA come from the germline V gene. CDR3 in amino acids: CSASGSYEQFF.

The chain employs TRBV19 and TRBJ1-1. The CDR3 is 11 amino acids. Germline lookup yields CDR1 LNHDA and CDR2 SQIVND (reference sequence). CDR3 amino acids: CACGGGTEAFF.

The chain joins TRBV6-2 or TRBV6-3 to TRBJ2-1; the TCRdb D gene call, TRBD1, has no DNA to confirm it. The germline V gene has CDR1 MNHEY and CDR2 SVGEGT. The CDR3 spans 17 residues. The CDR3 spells CASSYVRGTGTNNEQFF.

This CDR3 is CASSKRGFTETQYF. This chain joins TRBV13 and TRBJ2-5; as DNA is missing, the TRBD1 call by TCRdb cannot be tested. Germline CDR1 and CDR2: PRHDT and FYEKMQ (reference sequence). The CDR3 is made up of 14 amino acids. Based on the CDR3 plus reference TRBV13 and TRBJ2-5, the full variable domain is AAGVIQSPRHLIKEKRETATLKCYPIPRHDTVYWYQQGPGQDPQFLISFYEKMQSDKGSIPDRFSAQQFSDYHSELNMSSLELGDSALYFCASSKRGFTETQYFGPGTRLLVL.

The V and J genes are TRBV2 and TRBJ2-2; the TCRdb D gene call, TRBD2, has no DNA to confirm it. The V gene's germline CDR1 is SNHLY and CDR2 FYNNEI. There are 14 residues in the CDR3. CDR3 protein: CASSGLAGRGELFF.

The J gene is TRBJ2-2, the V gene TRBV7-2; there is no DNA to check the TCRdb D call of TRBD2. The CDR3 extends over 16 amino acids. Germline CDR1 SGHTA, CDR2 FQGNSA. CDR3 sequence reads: CASSSERGGLTGELFF.

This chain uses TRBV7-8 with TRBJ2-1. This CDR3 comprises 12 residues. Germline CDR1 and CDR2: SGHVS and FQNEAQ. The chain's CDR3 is CASVGALNEQFF.

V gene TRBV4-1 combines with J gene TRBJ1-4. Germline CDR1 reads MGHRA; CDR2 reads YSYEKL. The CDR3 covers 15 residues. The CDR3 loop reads CASSQGAGGDEKLFF.

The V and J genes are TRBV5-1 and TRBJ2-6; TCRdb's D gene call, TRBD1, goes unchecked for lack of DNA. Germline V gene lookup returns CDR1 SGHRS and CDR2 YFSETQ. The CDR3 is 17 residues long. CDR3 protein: CASSTRLSLSGANVLTF.

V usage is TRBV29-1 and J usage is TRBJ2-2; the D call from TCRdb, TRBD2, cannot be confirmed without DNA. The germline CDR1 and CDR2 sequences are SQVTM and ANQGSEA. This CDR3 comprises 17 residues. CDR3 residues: CSAEVTGTSGRLGELFF.

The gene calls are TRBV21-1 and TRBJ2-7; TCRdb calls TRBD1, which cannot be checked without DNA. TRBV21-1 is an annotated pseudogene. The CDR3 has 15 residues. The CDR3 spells CASSSPPGRTYEQYF.

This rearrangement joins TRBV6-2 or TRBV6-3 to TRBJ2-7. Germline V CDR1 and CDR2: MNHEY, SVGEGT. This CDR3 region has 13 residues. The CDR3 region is CASRGDSSYEQYF.

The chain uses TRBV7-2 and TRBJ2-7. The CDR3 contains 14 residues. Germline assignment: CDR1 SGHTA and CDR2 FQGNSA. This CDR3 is CASSFSGPTYEQYF.

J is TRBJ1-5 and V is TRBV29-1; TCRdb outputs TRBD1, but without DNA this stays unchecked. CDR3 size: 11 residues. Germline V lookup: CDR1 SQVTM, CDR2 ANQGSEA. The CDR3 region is CSVETQGAAYF.

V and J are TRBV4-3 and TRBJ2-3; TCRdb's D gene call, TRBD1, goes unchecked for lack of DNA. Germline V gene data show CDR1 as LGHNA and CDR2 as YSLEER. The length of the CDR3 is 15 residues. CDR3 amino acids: CASSPRQGVGDTQYF.

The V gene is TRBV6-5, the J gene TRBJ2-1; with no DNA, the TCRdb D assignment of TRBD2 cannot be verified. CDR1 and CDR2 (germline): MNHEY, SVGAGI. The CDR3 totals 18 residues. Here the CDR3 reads CASSYSRASAVYYNEQFF.

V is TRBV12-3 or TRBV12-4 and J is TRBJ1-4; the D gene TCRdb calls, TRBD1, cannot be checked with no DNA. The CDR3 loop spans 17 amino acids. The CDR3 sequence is CASRNHVRQEGNEKLFF.

CDR3 amino acids: CASSQSWGPPYNEQFF. This rearrangement joins TRBV23-1 to TRBJ2-1; TCRdb returns TRBD1, unconfirmable since there is no DNA. TRBV23-1 is filed as an ORF, its function uncertain. CDR3 size: 16 residues.

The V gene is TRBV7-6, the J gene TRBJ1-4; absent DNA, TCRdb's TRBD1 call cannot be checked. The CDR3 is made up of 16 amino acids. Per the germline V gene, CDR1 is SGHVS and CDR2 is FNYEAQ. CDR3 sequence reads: CASSPAPGPAIAKLFF. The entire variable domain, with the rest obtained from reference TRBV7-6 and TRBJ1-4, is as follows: GAGVSQSPRYKVTKRGQDVALRCDPISGHVSLYWYRQALGQGPEFLTYFNYEAQQDKSGLPNDRFSAERPEGSISTLTIQRTEQRDSAMYRCASSPAPGPAIAKLFFGSGTQLSVL.

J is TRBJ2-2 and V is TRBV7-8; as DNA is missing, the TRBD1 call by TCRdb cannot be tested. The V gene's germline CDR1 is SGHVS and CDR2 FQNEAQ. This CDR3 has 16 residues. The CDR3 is CASSLRDRSYTGELFF.